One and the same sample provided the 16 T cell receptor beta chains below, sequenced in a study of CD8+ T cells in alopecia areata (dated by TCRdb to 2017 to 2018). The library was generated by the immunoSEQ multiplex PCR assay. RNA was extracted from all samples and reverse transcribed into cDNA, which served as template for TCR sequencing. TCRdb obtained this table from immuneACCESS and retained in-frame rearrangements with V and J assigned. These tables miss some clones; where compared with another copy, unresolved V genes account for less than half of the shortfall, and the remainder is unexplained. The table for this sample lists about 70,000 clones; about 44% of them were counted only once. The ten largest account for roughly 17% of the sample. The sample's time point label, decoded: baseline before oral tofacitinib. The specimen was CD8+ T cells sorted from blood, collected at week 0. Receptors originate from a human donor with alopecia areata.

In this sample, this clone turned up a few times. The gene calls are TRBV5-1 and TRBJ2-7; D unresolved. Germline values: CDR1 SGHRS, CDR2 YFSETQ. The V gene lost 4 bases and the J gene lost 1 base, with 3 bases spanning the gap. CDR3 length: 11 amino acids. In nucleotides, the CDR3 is TGCGCCAGCAGCACGTCCTACGAGCAGTACTTC. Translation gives CASSTSYEQYF.

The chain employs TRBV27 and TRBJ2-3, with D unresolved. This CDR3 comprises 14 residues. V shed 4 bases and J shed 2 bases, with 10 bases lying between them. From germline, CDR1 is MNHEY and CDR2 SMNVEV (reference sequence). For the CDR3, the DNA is TGTGCCAGCAGTTCCGCTGCGTTCACAGATACGCAGTATTTT. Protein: CASSSAAFTDTQYF.

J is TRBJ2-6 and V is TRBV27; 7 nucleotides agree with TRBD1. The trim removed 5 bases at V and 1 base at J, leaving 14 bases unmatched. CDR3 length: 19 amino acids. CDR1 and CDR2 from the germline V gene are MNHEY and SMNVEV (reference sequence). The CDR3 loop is CASSPGGQSFLSGANVLTF. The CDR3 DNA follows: TGTGCCAGCAGTCCTGGGGGACAGTCCTTCTTGTCTGGGGCCAACGTCCTGACTTTC.

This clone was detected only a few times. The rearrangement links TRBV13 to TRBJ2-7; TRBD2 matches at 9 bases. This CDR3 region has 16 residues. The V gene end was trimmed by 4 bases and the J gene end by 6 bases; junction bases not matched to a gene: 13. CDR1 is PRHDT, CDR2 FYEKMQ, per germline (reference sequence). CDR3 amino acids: CASSSLGLAGVGEQYF. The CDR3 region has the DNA TGTGCCAGCAGCTCCCTGGGGTTAGCGGGAGTTGGCGAGCAGTACTTC.

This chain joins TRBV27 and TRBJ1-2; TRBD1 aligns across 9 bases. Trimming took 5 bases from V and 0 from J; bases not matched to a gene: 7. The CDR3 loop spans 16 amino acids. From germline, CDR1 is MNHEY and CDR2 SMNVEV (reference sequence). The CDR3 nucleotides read TGTGCCAGCAGTCGGGACAGGGATTACTCTAACTATGGCTACACCTTC. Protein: CASSRDRDYSNYGYTF.

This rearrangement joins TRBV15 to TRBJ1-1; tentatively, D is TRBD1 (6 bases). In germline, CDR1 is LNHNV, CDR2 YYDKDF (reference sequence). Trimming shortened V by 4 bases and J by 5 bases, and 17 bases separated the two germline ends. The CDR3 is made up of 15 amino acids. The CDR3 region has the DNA TGTGCCACCAGCAATCGACAGGCTCGGAGTACTGAAGCTTTCTTT. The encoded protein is CATSNRQARSTEAFF.

The DNA of the CDR3 is TGTGCCAGCACAGGGGGGGGCCACGTCCAGGAGACCCAGTACTTC. Translated: CASTGGGHVQETQYF. The chain couples TRBV9 to TRBJ2-5; D may be TRBD1 or TRBD2 (7 bases each). The ends were cut back, 6 bases at V and 5 bases at J, with 20 bases in the middle. Per the germline V gene, CDR1 is SGDLS and CDR2 is YYNGEE. There are 15 residues in the CDR3. The whole variable domain, filled in from reference TRBV9 and TRBJ2-5, reads DSGVTQTPKHLITATGQRVTLRCSPRSGDLSVYWYQQSLDQGLQFLIQYYNGEERAKGNILERFSAQQFPDLHSELNLSSLELGDSALYFCASTGGGHVQETQYFGPGTRLLVL.

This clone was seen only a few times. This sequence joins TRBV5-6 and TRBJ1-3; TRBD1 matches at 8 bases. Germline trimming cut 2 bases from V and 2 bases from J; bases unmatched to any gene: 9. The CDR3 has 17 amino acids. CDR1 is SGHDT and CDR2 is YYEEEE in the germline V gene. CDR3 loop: CASSLPDREAAGNTIYF. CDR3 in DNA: TGTGCCAGCAGCTTACCGGACAGGGAGGCAGCTGGAAACACCATATATTTT.

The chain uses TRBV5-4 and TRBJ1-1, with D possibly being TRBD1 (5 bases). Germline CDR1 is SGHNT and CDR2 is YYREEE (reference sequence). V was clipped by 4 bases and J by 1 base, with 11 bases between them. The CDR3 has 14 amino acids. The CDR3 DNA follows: TGTGCCAGCAGCCTTCTGGGGACGAACACTGAAGCTTTCTTT. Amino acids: CASSLLGTNTEAFF.

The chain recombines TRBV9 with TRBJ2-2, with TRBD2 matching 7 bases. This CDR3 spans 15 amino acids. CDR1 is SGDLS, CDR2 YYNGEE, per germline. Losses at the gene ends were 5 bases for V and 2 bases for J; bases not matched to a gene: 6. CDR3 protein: CASRRGTTNTGELFF. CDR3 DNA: TGTGCCAGCAGGCGGGGGACCACAAACACCGGGGAGCTGTTTTTT.

As DNA, the CDR3 is TGTGCCAGCAGGGCAACTAGCGGACCCTACGAGCAGTACTTC. Translating it yields CASRATSGPYEQYF. The chain combines TRBV2 with TRBJ2-7; 8 bases map to TRBD2. From germline, CDR1 is SNHLY and CDR2 FYNNEI. V shed 6 bases and J 2 bases; nucleotides not matched to a gene: 6. The CDR3 is 14 amino acids. Full variable domain (rest looked up from reference TRBV2 and TRBJ2-7): EPEVTQTPSHQVTQMGQEVILRCVPISNHLYFYWYRQILGQKVEFLVSFYNNEISEKSEIFDDQFSVERPDGSNFTLKIRSTKLEDSAMYFCASRATSGPYEQYFGPGTRLTVT.

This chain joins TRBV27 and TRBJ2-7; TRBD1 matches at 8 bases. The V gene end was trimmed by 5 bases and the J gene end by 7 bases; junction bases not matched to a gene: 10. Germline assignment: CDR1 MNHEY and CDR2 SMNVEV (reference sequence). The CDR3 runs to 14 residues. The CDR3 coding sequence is TGTGCCAGCAGTATAATCCAGGGGGCTGAAGAGCAGTACTTC. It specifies CASSIIQGAEEQYF.

Here the CDR3 reads CASSFGTSAYNEQFF. CDR3 coding DNA: TGCGCCAGCAGCTTCGGGACTAGCGCATACAATGAGCAGTTCTTC. This chain links TRBV5-1 with TRBJ2-1; 10 nucleotides agree with TRBD2. In germline, CDR1 is SGHRS, CDR2 YFSETQ. J gave up 4 bases and V 2 bases, and 3 bases lay outside the gene matches. This CDR3 has 15 residues.

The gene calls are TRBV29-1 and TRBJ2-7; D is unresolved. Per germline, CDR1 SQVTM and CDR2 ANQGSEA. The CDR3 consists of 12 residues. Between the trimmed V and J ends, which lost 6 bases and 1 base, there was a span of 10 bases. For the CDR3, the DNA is TGCAGCGTGGGGAAGGATTCCTACGAGCAGTACTTC. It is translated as CSVGKDSYEQYF.

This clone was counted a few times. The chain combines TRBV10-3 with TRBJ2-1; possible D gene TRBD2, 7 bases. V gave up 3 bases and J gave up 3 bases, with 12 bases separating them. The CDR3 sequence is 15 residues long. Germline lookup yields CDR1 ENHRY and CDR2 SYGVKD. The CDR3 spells CAISDKGEGYNEQFF. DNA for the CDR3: TGTGCCATCAGTGACAAGGGGGAGGGCTACAATGAGCAGTTCTTC.

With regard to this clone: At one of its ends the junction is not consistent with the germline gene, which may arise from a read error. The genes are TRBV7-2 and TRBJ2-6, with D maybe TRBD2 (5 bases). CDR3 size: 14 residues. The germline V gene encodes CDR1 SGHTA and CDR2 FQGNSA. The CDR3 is CASSLGAGANVLTF. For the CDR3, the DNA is TGTGCTAGCAGTCTCGGGGCTGGGGCCAACGTCCTGACTTTC.